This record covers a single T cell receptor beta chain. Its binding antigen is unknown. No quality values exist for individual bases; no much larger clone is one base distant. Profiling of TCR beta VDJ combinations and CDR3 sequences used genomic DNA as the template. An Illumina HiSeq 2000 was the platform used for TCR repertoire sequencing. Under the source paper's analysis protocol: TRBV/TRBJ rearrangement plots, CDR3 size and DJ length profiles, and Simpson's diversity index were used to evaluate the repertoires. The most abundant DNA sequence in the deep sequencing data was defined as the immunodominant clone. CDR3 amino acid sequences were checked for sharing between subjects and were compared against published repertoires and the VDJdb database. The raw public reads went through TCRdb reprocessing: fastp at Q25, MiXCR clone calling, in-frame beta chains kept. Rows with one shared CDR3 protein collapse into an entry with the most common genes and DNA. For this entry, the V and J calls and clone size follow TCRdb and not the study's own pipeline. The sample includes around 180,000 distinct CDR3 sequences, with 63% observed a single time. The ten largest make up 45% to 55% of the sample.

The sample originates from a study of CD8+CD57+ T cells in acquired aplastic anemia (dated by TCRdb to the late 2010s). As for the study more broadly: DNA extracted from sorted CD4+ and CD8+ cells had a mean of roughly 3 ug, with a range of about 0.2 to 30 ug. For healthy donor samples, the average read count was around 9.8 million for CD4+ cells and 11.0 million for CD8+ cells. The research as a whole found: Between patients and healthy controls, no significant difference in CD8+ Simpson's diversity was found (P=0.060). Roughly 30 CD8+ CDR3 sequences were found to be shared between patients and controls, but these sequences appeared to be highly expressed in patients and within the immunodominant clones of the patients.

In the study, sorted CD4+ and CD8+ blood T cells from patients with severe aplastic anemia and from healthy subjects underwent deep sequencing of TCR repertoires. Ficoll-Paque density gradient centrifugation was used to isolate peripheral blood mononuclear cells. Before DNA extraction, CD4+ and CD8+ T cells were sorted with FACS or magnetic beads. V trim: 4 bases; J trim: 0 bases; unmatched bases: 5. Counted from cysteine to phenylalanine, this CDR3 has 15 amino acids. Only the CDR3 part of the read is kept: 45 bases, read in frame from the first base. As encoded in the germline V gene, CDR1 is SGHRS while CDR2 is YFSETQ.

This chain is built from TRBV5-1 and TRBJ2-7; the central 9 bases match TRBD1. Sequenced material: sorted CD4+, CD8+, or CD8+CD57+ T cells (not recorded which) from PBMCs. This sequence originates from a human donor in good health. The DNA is TGCGCCAGCAGCACATCGACAGGGGGCTCCTACGAGCAGTACTTC. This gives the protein CASSTSTGGSYEQYF.